A selection of T cell receptor beta chains follows, all from one sample in a study of T cells in Graves' hyperthyroidism and ophthalmopathy. One entry per CDR3 protein, called by TCRdb with MiXCR from the multiplex PCR reads. This sample has fewer than 800,000 distinct CDR3 sequences, with about a sixth found just once. Sequencing was carried out using blood. All receptors derive from a man between 18 and 29 years old with Graves' hyperthyroidism. The CDR3 runs from the conserved cysteine through the conserved F or W. Fields, in order: V gene, D gene, clone size, J gene, CDR3 protein, CDR3 DNA. D genes are given only for firm matches. Expanded clones are given a class, and other clones once, few, many or no size at all.

v_gene: TRBV11-1; d_gene: TRBD1; abundance: many; j_gene: TRBJ2-5; CDR3aa: CASSLEFRDRVQAKTQYF; CDR3nt: TGTGCCAGCAGCTTAGAATTCCGGGACAGGGTGCAAGCAAAGACCCAGTACTTC
v_gene: TRBV20-1; d_gene: TRBD1; abundance: many; j_gene: TRBJ2-5; CDR3aa: CSASGRGQETQYF; CDR3nt: TGCAGTGCTAGTGGCAGGGGGCAAGAGACCCAGTACTTC
v_gene: TRBV28; d_gene: TRBD2; abundance: few; j_gene: TRBJ2-3; CDR3aa: CASRLETSGSTDTQYF; CDR3nt: TGTGCCAGCAGGCTCGAGACTAGCGGGAGCACAGATACGCAGTATTTT
v_gene: TRBV14; d_gene: NA; abundance: NA; j_gene: TRBJ2-7; CDR3aa: CASSRLTGTTYEQYF; CDR3nt: TGTGCCAGCAGTCGACTTACGGGAACCACCTACGAGCAGTACTTC
v_gene: TRBV30; d_gene: NA; abundance: many; j_gene: TRBJ2-2; CDR3aa: CACLPGRENTGELFF; CDR3nt: TGTGCCTGCCTTCCGGGGCGGGAGAACACCGGGGAGCTGTTTTTT
v_gene: TRBV7-9; d_gene: NA; abundance: NA; j_gene: TRBJ2-5; CDR3aa: CASSLSTTGLLETQYF; CDR3nt: TGTGCCAGCAGCCTAAGTACAACAGGGTTGCTGGAGACCCAGTACTTC
v_gene: TRBV4-2; d_gene: TRBD2; abundance: NA; j_gene: TRBJ2-1; CDR3aa: CASSHSGGSGNEQFF; CDR3nt: TGTGCCAGCAGCCACTCGGGAGGGAGCGGCAATGAGCAGTTCTTC
v_gene: TRBV6-2/TRBV6-3; d_gene: NA; abundance: many; j_gene: TRBJ2-1; CDR3aa: CASSLRNWVEQFF; CDR3nt: TGTGCCAGCAGTTTACGTAATTGGGTTGAGCAGTTCTTC
v_gene: TRBV29-1; d_gene: TRBD2; abundance: NA; j_gene: TRBJ2-1; CDR3aa: CSVEILAGYTMKQFF; CDR3nt: TGCAGCGTCGAAATCCTAGCGGGGTATACAATGAAGCAGTTCTTC
v_gene: TRBV4-1; d_gene: NA; abundance: NA; j_gene: TRBJ1-1; CDR3aa: CASSQEYGPTDTEAFF; CDR3nt: TGCGCCAGCAGCCAAGAATACGGCCCCACAGACACTGAAGCTTTCTTT